A selection of T cell receptor beta chains follows, all from one sample in a study of T cell responses to AZD1222 COVID-19 vaccine. The assay was immunoSEQ multiplex PCR, and TCRdb's table has in-frame clones only and misses some. The table lists about 140,000 clones, roughly 93% of them singletons. The material sequenced was peripheral blood, taken after recovery from COVID-19. These receptors came from an adult who had recovered from COVID-19. CDR3s include the opening cysteine and the closing phenylalanine or tryptophan. D genes are given only for firm matches. Size values are once, few and many counts, or a class for expanded clones, and some rows have none.

d_call	clone_size	j_call	v_call	cdr3_aa	cdr3_nt
NA	few	TRBJ1-5	TRBV7-8	CASSLEGARGQPQHF	TGTGCCAGCAGCTTGGAAGGGGCGCGGGGTCAGCCCCAGCATTTT
NA	NA	TRBJ2-7	TRBV2	CASSELAGGPYEQYF	TGTGCCAGCAGTGAGTTGGCAGGAGGGCCTTACGAGCAGTACTTC
NA	NA	TRBJ2-1	TRBV5-1	CASSDRTREGYEQFF	TGCGCCAGCAGCGATCGGACGAGAGAGGGGTATGAGCAGTTCTTC
NA	NA	TRBJ2-7	TRBV30	CAWSTENYEQYF	TGTGCCTGGAGTACGGAAAACTACGAGCAGTACTTC
NA	once	TRBJ2-3	TRBV5-1	CASSLEGQGADTQYF	TGCGCCAGCAGCTTGGAGGGGCAAGGGGCAGATACGCAGTATTTT
NA	once	TRBJ1-4	TRBV28	CASSFRGAPHNEKLFF	TGTGCCAGCAGTTTTCGGGGGGCTCCCCATAATGAAAAACTGTTTTTT
NA	NA	TRBJ2-3	TRBV5-4	CASSLAYGRADTQYF	TGTGCCAGCAGCTTGGCCTATGGGAGAGCAGATACGCAGTATTTT
NA	NA	TRBJ2-7	TRBV21-1	CASSNPPGGLYEQYF	TGTGCCAGCAGCAACCCCCCAGGGGGCTTGTACGAGCAGTACTTC
NA	NA	TRBJ2-1	TRBV28	CATGGGRYNEQFF	TGTGCCACTGGAGGAGGGAGGTACAATGAGCAGTTCTTC
NA	NA	TRBJ1-2	TRBV6-2/TRBV6-3	CASSASDILGYGYTF	TGTGCCAGCAGTGCCTCAGACATACTAGGCTATGGCTACACCTTC
NA	NA	TRBJ1-3	TRBV5-8	CASALRTAGNTIYF	TGTGCCAGCGCCCTGAGGACGGCTGGAAACACCATATATTTT
NA	NA	TRBJ2-3	TRBV10-2	CARPVYTDTQYF	TGCGCCCGGCCCGTGTACACAGATACGCAGTATTTT
TRBD2	once	TRBJ2-3	TRBV4-2	CASSHVGLAGKSTDTQYF	TGTGCCAGCAGCCACGTCGGTCTAGCGGGGAAGAGCACAGATACGCAGTATTTT
NA	NA	TRBJ2-3	TRBV19	CASSVPGSASTDTQYF	TGTGCCAGTTCCGTCCCAGGGAGTGCAAGCACAGATACGCAGTATTTT
TRBD1	NA	TRBJ2-5	TRBV29-1	CSVEGRGLMETQYF	TGCAGCGTTGAGGGCAGGGGGCTGATGGAGACCCAGTACTTC
NA	NA	TRBJ2-1	TRBV19	CASSITGSSYNEQFF	TGTGCCAGTAGTATCACCGGGAGCTCCTACAATGAGCAGTTCTTC
NA	NA	TRBJ2-7	TRBV7-2	CASSLSANYEQYF	TGTGCCAGCAGCTTATCGGCAAACTACGAGCAGTACTTC
TRBD1	NA	TRBJ2-1	TRBV19	CASSIGDRGRNEQFF	TGTGCCAGTAGTATCGGGGACAGGGGTCGCAATGAGCAGTTCTTC
TRBD2	once	TRBJ2-1	TRBV7-8	CASSLVRLASHNEQFF	TGTGCCAGCAGCTTAGTACGACTAGCGAGCCACAATGAGCAGTTCTTC
NA	NA	TRBJ1-1	TRBV7-9	CASSHFRGMNTEAFF	TGTGCCAGCAGCCACTTCCGAGGGATGAACACTGAAGCTTTCTTT
TRBD2	once	TRBJ2-1	TRBV4-2	CASSQGTSGRVGPVSSYNEQFF	TGTGCCAGCAGCCAAGGGACTAGCGGGAGGGTTGGCCCCGTGTCGTCCTACAATGAGCAGTTCTTC
TRBD2	NA	TRBJ2-1	TRBV7-3	CASSTRLAGGKNEQFF	TGTGCCAGCAGCACCCGACTAGCGGGAGGGAAGAATGAGCAGTTCTTC
NA	NA	TRBJ2-1	TRBV5-6	CASSSGAYNEQFF	TGTGCCAGCAGCTCGGGGGCCTACAATGAGCAGTTCTTC
TRBD1	NA	TRBJ2-7	TRBV2	CASWDRVYEQYF	TGTGCCAGCTGGGACAGGGTCTACGAGCAGTACTTC
TRBD2	NA	TRBJ2-1	TRBV24-1	CATSDASGGDEQFF	TGTGCCACCAGTGACGCTAGCGGGGGGGATGAGCAGTTCTTC
NA	NA	TRBJ1-2	TRBV7-3	CASSLFTGNGYTF	TGTGCCAGCAGCTTATTCACCGGGAACGGCTACACCTTC
NA	NA	TRBJ2-2	TRBV7-9	CASSERKRTNTGELFF	TGTGCCAGCAGCGAACGGAAGAGAACGAACACCGGGGAGCTGTTTTTT
TRBD2	few	TRBJ2-5	TRBV5-1	CASSLGIAGVGETQYF	TGCGCCAGCAGCTTGGGGATAGCGGGAGTGGGGGAGACCCAGTACTTC
NA	NA	TRBJ2-7	TRBV7-8	CASSPRDTFYEQYF	TGTGCCAGCAGCCCCCGGGACACTTTCTACGAGCAGTACTTC
NA	NA	TRBJ1-1	TRBV3-1/TRBV3-2	CASSQDLIGGLGTEAFF	TGTGCCAGCAGCCAAGATCTAATCGGGGGCTTGGGCACTGAAGCTTTCTTT
NA	once	TRBJ2-7	TRBV11-2	CASSLRQGAYEQYF	TGTGCCAGCAGCTTGAGGCAGGGAGCATACGAGCAGTACTTC
TRBD2	NA	TRBJ2-1	TRBV9	CASSTSASSYNEQFF	TGTGCCAGCAGCACTAGCGCGAGCTCCTACAATGAGCAGTTCTTC
NA	few	TRBJ2-3	TRBV6-4	CASSADTQYF	TGTGCCAGCAGTGCAGATACGCAGTATTTT
NA	once	TRBJ2-3	TRBV10-3	CAISDGTSTDTQYF	TGTGCCATCAGTGACGGGACTAGCACAGATACGCAGTATTTT
NA	NA	TRBJ1-3	TRBV23-1	CASSQSGPGGGRRNTIYF	TGCGCCAGCAGTCAATCAGGCCCGGGCGGGGGGCGAAGAAACACCATATATTTT